Listed below are T cell receptor beta chains from one sample, sequenced in a study of Graves' ophthalmopathy and Graves' hyperthyroidism. TCRdb processed the multiplex PCR reads anew with MiXCR; each CDR3 protein has one entry. The table lists approximately 540,000 distinct CDR3 sequences, approximately 35% of them singletons, with roughly 4.5% in the top ten. The sample comprised peripheral blood or thyroid tissue (not recorded which). Receptors were obtained from an adult man with Graves' hyperthyroidism. CDR3s include the opening cysteine and the closing phenylalanine or tryptophan. The D gene is left open where the match is weak. Size is omitted from some rows. Given values are once, few, many or a class for expanded clones.

DNA | CDR3 | D | J | size | V
TGTACCAGCTCACCACCGGGGACTGCGGGGGAGACCCAGTACTTC | CTSSPPGTAGETQYF | - | TRBJ2-5 | - | TRBV18
TGCAGTGCTCGCAGGGTTAGTGAGCAGCATTTT | CSARRVSEQHF | - | TRBJ1-5 | - | TRBV20-1
TGTGCCAGCAGCTTATCACCAGCGAAAGCTTTCTTT | CASSLSPAKAFF | - | TRBJ1-1 | few | TRBV7-2
TGTGCCAGCAGTGAGAATCCTAGAGGGACTATGAACACTGAAGCTTTCTTT | CASSENPRGTMNTEAFF | - | TRBJ1-1 | - | TRBV2
TGCAGTGCTAAGGCGGGGGCCCAAGAGACCCAGTACTTC | CSAKAGAQETQYF | - | TRBJ2-5 | many | TRBV20-1
TGTGCCAGCAGTTATGTAGCGGGGGAGCAGTACTTC | CASSYVAGEQYF | TRBD2 | TRBJ2-7 | many | TRBV6-5
TGTGCCAGCAGCGTTGGGATCCAAGAGACCCAGTACTTC | CASSVGIQETQYF | - | TRBJ2-5 | many | TRBV2
TGTGCCAGCAGCTTTGAGGGAGGGGGTGGCTACACCTTC | CASSFEGGGGYTF | - | TRBJ1-2 | - | TRBV7-4
TGTGCCAGCAGCCACGCAGGCGGGCTAGCGGGGTCCGGGGAGCTGTTTTTT | CASSHAGGLAGSGELFF | TRBD2 | TRBJ2-2 | few | TRBV7-8
TGCGCCAGCAGCACTCGACAGGGGGCTTTTGGCTACACCTTC | CASSTRQGAFGYTF | TRBD1 | TRBJ1-2 | many | TRBV5-1
TGTGCCACCTCTGGGGTCAGCACGAGCGAGCAGTACTTC | CATSGVSTSEQYF | - | TRBJ2-7 | many | TRBV7-2
TGTGCCAGCAGCCCCAGGGACAGGCCAACTCAGCCCCAGCATTTT | CASSPRDRPTQPQHF | TRBD1 | TRBJ1-5 | many | TRBV5-6
TGTGCCAGCAGTTACGATGGGGCGGGGTACGAGCAGTACTTC | CASSYDGAGYEQYF | - | TRBJ2-7 | few | TRBV10-3
TGTGCCAGCAGCATCGACAACCGGATGAACACTGAAGCTTTCTTT | CASSIDNRMNTEAFF | - | TRBJ1-1 | many | TRBV7-8